A single sample gave rise to the 17 T cell receptor beta chains below, sequenced in a study of T cell responses to AZD1222 COVID-19 vaccine. Assay: immunoSEQ multiplex PCR; the TCRdb copy retains only in-frame clones and omits some. This table holds roughly 130,000 clones, roughly 88% found once. This specimen consisted of peripheral blood, obtained on day 0 of AZD1222 vaccination. The receptors come from an adult in good health.

The chain links TRBV11-2 to TRBJ1-1, with D unresolved. The CDR3 sequence is 13 residues long. Germline CDR1 is SGHAT and CDR2 is FQNNGV. Trimming pared 3 bases from V and 8 bases from J, leaving 13 bases between. The CDR3 loop reads CASSLRRDLEAFF. CDR3 nucleotide sequence: TGTGCCAGCAGCTTGCGTCGCGACCTGGAAGCTTTCTTT.

The gene calls are TRBV3-1 (or the pseudogene TRBV3-2) and TRBJ1-3, with 7 nucleotides matching TRBD1. The CDR3 sequence is 17 residues long. With 4 bases clipped from V and 0 bases from J, the junction kept 9 bases outside the gene matches. CDR1 and CDR2 from the germline V gene are LGHDT and YNNKEL (reference sequence). The DNA of the CDR3 is TGTGCCAGCAGCCCAACAGGGGCAGGTCTCTCTGGAAACACCATATATTTT. Its translation: CASSPTGAGLSGNTIYF.

The V call is TRBV5-4, the J call TRBJ2-4; perhaps D is TRBD1 or TRBD2 (6 bases each). This CDR3 has 14 residues. Trimming shortened V by 4 bases and J by 3 bases, and 11 bases separated the two germline ends. Per germline, CDR1 SGHNT and CDR2 YYREEE (reference sequence). The CDR3 bases are TGTGCCAGCAGCAAGGGGGAGGTCAAAAACATTCAGTACTTC. This codes for CASSKGEVKNIQYF.

Worth noting for this clone: One end of the junction does not line up with germline, which may come from a read error. This chain joins TRBV27 and TRBJ1-6; D gene ambiguous. CDR1 and CDR2 (germline): MNHEY, SMNVEV (reference sequence). The length of the CDR3 is 13 residues. The DNA of the CDR3 is TGTGCCAGCAGTCCTGTCAGCAATTCACCCTTCCACTTT. This sequence encodes CASSPVSNSPFHF.

V and J are TRBV4-1 and TRBJ2-1; D remains unclear. CDR3 length equals 14 residues. Looked up from germline, CDR1 is MGHRA and CDR2 is YSYEKL. V gave up 4 bases and J gave up 8 bases, with 15 bases separating them. DNA of the CDR3: TGCGCCAGCAGCCCCCCCTATGGGTCCTATGAGCAGTTCTTC. Its protein product is CASSPPYGSYEQFF.

This sequence joins TRBV7-7 and TRBJ2-5; weak D call: TRBD2 (6 bases). Germline V gene lookup returns CDR1 SSHAT and CDR2 FNYEAQ (reference sequence). Trimming left V 3 bases short and J 5 bases short, with 16 bases between. The CDR3 runs to 15 residues. CDR3: CASSLGGGERETQYF. The CDR3, as DNA: TGTGCCAGCAGCTTGGGTGGCGGGGAGCGGGAGACCCAGTACTTC.

The rearrangement uses TRBV5-4 and TRBJ1-2; D is uncertain. CDR3 length: 15 residues. The germline CDR1 and CDR2 sequences are SGHNT and YYREEE (reference sequence). Between the trimmed V and J ends, which lost 0 bases and 3 bases, there was a span of 12 bases. For the CDR3, the DNA is TGTGCCAGCAGCTTGGTTGGTAGGTCAGACTATGGCTACACCTTC. It codes for CASSLVGRSDYGYTF.

The chain combines TRBV21-1 with TRBJ1-5. TRBV21-1 is marked as a pseudogene. The CDR3 sequence is 17 residues long. The CDR3 DNA follows: TGTGCCACCCGGGGCGGGGGCAAACTACGGAGGGGACAGCCCCAGCATTTT. Its translation: CATRGGGKLRRGQPQHF.

V gene TRBV9 combines with J gene TRBJ2-7; 13 bases match TRBD2. In germline, CDR1 is SGDLS, CDR2 YYNGEE. The CDR3 has 15 residues. V dropped 2 bases and J dropped 6; count of bases not matched to a gene: 5. The CDR3 loop is CASSVQTSGRSEQYF. CDR3 DNA: TGTGCCAGCAGCGTCCAGACTAGCGGGAGGTCCGAGCAGTACTTC.

The chain carries TRBV15 and TRBJ2-7, with D unresolved. The CDR3 contains 12 residues. V lost 0 bases to trimming and J lost 4 bases, with 4 bases between them. Germline CDR1 LNHNV, CDR2 YYDKDF (reference sequence). CDR3 region: CATSREGYEQYF. The CDR3 bases are TGTGCCACCAGCAGAGAGGGGTACGAGCAGTACTTC.

This clone showed up just a few times. J is TRBJ1-2 and V is TRBV7-2, with 7 bases lining up with TRBD1. From germline, CDR1 is SGHTA and CDR2 FQGNSA. With 4 bases clipped from V and 8 bases from J, the junction kept 10 bases outside the gene matches. The CDR3 contains 14 residues. The CDR3 protein is CASSSQRRGGGYTF. CDR3 sequence (DNA): TGTGCCAGCAGCTCACAACGCAGGGGGGGAGGCTACACCTTC.

J is TRBJ2-6 and V is TRBV27, with 8 bases fitting TRBD1. Germline V gene sequence: CDR1 MNHEY, CDR2 SMNVEV (reference sequence). CDR3 size: 18 residues. The V segment lost 2 bases and the J segment 3 bases; nucleotides outside the gene matches: 9. CDR3 region: CASSLSSGGLGGANVLTF. CDR3 bases: TGTGCCAGCAGTTTAAGCTCAGGGGGCCTGGGTGGGGCCAACGTCCTGACTTTC.

Written as DNA, the CDR3 is TGTGCCAGTAGTACGCGGGACAGGCCGTCTGGAAACACCATATATTTT. Amino acids: CASSTRDRPSGNTIYF. This chain links TRBV19 with TRBJ1-3; 8 bases match TRBD1. Per the germline V gene, CDR1 is LNHDA and CDR2 is SQIVND (reference sequence). The CDR3 has 16 amino acids. V gave up 4 bases and J gave up 1 base; unmatched junction bases: 6.

This clone was seen just once. The gene calls are TRBV9 and TRBJ2-7; 8 bases match TRBD2. The CDR3 sequence is 15 residues long. Germline V gene sequence: CDR1 SGDLS, CDR2 YYNGEE. Germline trimming cut 1 base from V and 1 base from J; bases unmatched to any gene: 4. In nucleotides, the CDR3 is TGTGCCAGCAGCGTAACGGGCGGGAGGTCCTACGAGCAGTACTTC. Amino acids: CASSVTGGRSYEQYF.

The rearrangement joins TRBV11-3 to TRBJ2-7; D not certain. Germline-derived CDR1 and CDR2 are SGHNT and YENEEA. V lost 4 bases and J lost 6, with 10 bases in between. The CDR3 has 12 residues. The CDR3 sequence is CASSSRTGEQYF. CDR3 nucleotide sequence: TGTGCCAGCAGCTCCCGGACGGGCGAGCAGTACTTC. Filled out from reference TRBV11-3 and TRBJ2-7, the complete variable domain reads EAGVVQSPRYKIIEKKQPVAFWCNPISGHNTLYWYLQNLGQGPELLIRYENEEAVDDSQLPKDRFSAERLKGVDSTLKIQPAELGDSAVYLCASSSRTGEQYFGPGTRLTVT.

The V call is TRBV19, the J call TRBJ1-1, with a tentative D call TRBD1 (5 bases). Trimming stripped 3 bases from V and 6 bases from J, with 17 bases between. The CDR3 extends over 15 amino acids. Germline V gives CDR1 LNHDA, CDR2 SQIVND (reference sequence). This chain's CDR3 is CASSMLGRGLAEAFF. The CDR3 DNA is TGTGCCAGTAGTATGTTGGGGCGGGGGTTGGCTGAAGCTTTCTTT.

The rearrangement uses TRBV28 and TRBJ1-6, with 7 bases aligning to TRBD1. V lost 8 bases, J lost 9 bases, and 10 bases stayed unmatched. The CDR3 is 14 amino acids. CDR1 and CDR2 from the germline V gene are MDHEN and SYDVKM. CDR3 protein: CASFSASGGSPLHF. The CDR3 nucleotides are TGTGCCAGCTTTTCTGCCTCAGGGGGTTCACCCCTCCACTTT. Together with reference TRBV28 and TRBJ1-6, the CDR3 gives the full variable domain: DVKVTQSSRYLVKRTGEKVFLECVQDMDHENMFWYRQDPGLGLRLIYFSYDVKMKEKGDIPEGYSVSREKKERFSLILESASTNQTSMYLCASFSASGGSPLHFGNGTRLTVT.